One TCR beta chain is described in this entry. The data are from a study of T cell clusters in autoimmune cytopenias. Turning to the study itself: Healthy control donors averaged 56 years of age, with a median of roughly 60 years.

The V gene's germline CDR1 is SGHRS and CDR2 YFSETQ. CDR3 length: 15 residues. One tube held mixed TRB-A and TRB-B primer pools for touch-down PCR. TCRdb re-called the multiplex PCR reads and shows each CDR3 protein once, DNA omitted. Found here are fewer than 7,000 distinct CDR3 sequences; the top ten clones hold 15%. About 37,500 genome equivalents of blood DNA were amplified for TRB. These sequences were also reported in another study, on T cell repertoires in aging, cancer and after chemotherapy.

The sequenced material came from peripheral blood. The chain joins TRBV5-1 to TRBJ2-2; TCRdb lists TRBD1, though no DNA is available to test this call. This TCR was sampled from a human donor in good health. CDR3 in amino acids: CASSLYEGGTGELFF.